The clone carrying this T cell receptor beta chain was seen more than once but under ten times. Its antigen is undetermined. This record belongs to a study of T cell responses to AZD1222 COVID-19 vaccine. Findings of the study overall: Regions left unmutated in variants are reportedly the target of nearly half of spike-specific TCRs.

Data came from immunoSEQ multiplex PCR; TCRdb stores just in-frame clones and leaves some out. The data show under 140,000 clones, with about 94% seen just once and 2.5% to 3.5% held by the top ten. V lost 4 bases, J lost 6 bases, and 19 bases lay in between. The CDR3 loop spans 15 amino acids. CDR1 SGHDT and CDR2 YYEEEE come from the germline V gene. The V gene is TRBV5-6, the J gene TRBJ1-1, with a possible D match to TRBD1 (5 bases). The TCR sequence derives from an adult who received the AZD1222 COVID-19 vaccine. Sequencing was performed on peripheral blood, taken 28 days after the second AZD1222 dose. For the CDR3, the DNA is TGTGCCAGCAGCCCACGGCCCGGGGGGGAGGCTGAAGCTTTCTTT. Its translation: CASSPRPGGEAEAFF.